This TCR beta chain was observed in a study of blood T cell repertoires in COVID-19. Study in general: From the United States, Italy and Spain came samples of acute and convalescent COVID-19. In each case, the material was cDNA or gDNA derived from T cells, B-cell-depleted T cells, or PBMCs.

Germline loops: CDR1 SNHLY, CDR2 FYNNEI. V trimming: 6 bases; J trimming: 4 bases; junction bases outside the gene matches: 7. CDR3 size: 15 residues. TCRdb keeps only in-frame clones here, not all; method: immunoSEQ multiplex PCR. Here the sample spans about 210,000 clones, 80% to 90% being singletons. All enrollees were roughly 18 to 89 years old and from about 24 US areas. Allocation to cohorts depended on clinical history reported by the participants. The receptor was derived from a woman aged 40 to 49 with acute COVID-19. The chain has TRBV2 and TRBJ2-1, with 9 bases lining up with TRBD2. Input material: PBMCs or T cells enriched from blood (not recorded which). CDR3 loop: CASRRAGGPYNEQFF. The DNA of the CDR3 is TGTGCCAGCAGGAGGGCGGGAGGGCCGTACAATGAGCAGTTCTTC.